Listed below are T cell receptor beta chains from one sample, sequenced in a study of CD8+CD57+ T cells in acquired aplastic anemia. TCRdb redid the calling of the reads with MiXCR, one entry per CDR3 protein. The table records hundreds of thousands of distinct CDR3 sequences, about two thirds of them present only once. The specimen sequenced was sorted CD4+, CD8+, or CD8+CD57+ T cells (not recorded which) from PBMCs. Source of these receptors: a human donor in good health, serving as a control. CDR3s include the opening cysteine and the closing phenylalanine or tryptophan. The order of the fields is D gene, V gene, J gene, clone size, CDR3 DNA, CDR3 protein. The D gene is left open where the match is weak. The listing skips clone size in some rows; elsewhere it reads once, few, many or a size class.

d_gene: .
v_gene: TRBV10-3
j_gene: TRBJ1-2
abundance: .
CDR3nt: TGTCCCATCAGTGTGCCCGACGGGGACTATGGCTACACCTTC
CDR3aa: CPISVPDGDYGYTF

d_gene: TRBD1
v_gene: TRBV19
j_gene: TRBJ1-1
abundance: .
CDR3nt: TGTGCCAGTAACGGGAGAGGAGGGGGCAATCATGAAGATTTCTTT
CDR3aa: CASNGRGGGNHEDFF

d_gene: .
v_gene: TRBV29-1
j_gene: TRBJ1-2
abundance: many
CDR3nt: TGCAGCGTTGTAAGGACGGACTATGGCTACACCTTC
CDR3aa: CSVVRTDYGYTF

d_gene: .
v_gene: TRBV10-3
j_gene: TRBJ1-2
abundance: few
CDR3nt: TGTGCCATCAGTGAGCGGGGGGACCGAGGCTACACCTTC
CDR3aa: CAISERGDRGYTF

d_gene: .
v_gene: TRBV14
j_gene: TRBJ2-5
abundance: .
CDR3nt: TGTGCCAGCAGCCCCAATGGCATTGAGACCCAGTACTTC
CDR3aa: CASSPNGIETQYF

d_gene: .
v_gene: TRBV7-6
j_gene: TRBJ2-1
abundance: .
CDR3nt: TGTGCCAGCAGCTTAGCGTCGGATGGGATACAGTTCTTC
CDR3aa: CASSLASDGIQFF

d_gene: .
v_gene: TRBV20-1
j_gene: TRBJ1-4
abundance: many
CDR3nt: TGCAGTGCTAGAGATCCCGGGGACTTAGGTGGCGAAAAACTGTTTTTT
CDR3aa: CSARDPGDLGGEKLFF

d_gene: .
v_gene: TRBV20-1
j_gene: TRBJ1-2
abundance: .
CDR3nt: TGCAGTGCTAGTCCAAAGCTGCACATAGGCTACACCTTC
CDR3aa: CSASPKLHIGYTF

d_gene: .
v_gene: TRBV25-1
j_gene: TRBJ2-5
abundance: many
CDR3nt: TGTGCCAGCAGTGTTGGGGGATCTCAAGAGACCCAGTACTTC
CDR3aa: CASSVGGSQETQYF

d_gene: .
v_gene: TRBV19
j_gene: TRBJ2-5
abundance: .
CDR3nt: TGTGCCAGTAGTATAGCACACCAAGAGACCCAGTACTTC
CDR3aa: CASSIAHQETQYF

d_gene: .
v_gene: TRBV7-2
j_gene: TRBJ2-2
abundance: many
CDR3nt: TGTGCCAGCAGCTTAGCCCCGCGACTAGTAGCCGGGGAGCTGTTTTTT
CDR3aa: CASSLAPRLVAGELFF

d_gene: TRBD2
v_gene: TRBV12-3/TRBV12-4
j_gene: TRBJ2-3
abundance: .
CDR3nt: TGTGCCAGCAGTCTCCGACTAGCTTCAGATACGCAGTATTTT
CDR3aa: CASSLRLASDTQYF

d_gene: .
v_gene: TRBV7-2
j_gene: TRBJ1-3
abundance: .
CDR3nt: TGTGCCAGCAGCTTGGGGTCCGGCGGTGGAAACACCATATATTTT
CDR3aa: CASSLGSGGGNTIYF

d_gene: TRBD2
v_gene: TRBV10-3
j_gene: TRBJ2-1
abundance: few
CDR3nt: TGTGCCACGGGATCGGGGGGGGGCTACAATGAGCAGTTCTTC
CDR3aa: CATGSGGGYNEQFF

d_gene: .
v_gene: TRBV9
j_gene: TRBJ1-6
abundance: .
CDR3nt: TGCGCCAGCAGCGGGTGGCGGCCTTCATACCTCCACTTT
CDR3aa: CASSGWRPSYLHF

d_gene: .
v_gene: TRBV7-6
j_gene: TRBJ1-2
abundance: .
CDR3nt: TGTGCCAGCAGTTACAGACTAGCGGGGGAGGGGGAGGACAACTATGGCTACACCTTC
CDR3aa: CASSYRLAGEGEDNYGYTF

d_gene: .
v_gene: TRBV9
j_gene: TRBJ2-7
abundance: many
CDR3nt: TGTGCCAGCAGCGTAGCAGGGGAGAGCTCCTACGAGCAGTACTTC
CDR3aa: CASSVAGESSYEQYF

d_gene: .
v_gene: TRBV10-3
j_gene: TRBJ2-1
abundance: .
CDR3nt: TGTGTCATCAGTGAGTATTATGGAGTCGGCAATGAGCAGTTCTTC
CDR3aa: CVISEYYGVGNEQFF

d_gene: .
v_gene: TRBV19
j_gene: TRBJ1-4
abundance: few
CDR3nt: TGTGCCAGTAGTATTAATGAAAAACTGTTTTTT
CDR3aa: CASSINEKLFF

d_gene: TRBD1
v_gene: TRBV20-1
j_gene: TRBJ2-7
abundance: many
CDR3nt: TGCAGTGCTATTCCGGGACAGGGGGCTGGCGAGCAGTACTTC
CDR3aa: CSAIPGQGAGEQYF

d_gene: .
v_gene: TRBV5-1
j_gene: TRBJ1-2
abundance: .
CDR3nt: TGCGCCAGCAGCTTAGTAGGTCACGGCTACTATGGCTACACCTTC
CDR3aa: CASSLVGHGYYGYTF

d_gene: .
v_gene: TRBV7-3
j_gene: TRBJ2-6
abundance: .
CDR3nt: TGTGCCAGCAGCTATGGAAAGTACACTGAAGCTTTCTTTACTTTC
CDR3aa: CASSYGKYTEAFFTF

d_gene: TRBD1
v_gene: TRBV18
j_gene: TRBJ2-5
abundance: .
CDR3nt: TGTGCCAGCTCACCCGGGACAGCTACGCAAGAGACCCAGTACTTC
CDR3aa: CASSPGTATQETQYF

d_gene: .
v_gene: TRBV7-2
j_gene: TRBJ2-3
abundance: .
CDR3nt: TGTGCCAGCAGACCAACGTCACTGGCAGAAACGCCGTATTTT
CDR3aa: CASRPTSLAETPYF

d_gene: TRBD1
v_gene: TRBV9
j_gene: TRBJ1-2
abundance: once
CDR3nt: TGTGCCAGCAGCGCATACGACAGGGATGGCGAGCAGTACACCTTC
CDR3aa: CASSAYDRDGEQYTF

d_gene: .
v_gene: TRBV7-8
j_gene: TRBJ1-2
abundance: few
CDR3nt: TGTGCCAGCAGCTTAGGGGGGACTTATGGCTACACCTTC
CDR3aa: CASSLGGTYGYTF

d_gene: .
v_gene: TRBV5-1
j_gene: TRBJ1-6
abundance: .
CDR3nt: TGTGCCAGCAGCTTGGCGGCAGGTACTTCGTACGACCAGTACTTT
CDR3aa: CASSLAAGTSYDQYF

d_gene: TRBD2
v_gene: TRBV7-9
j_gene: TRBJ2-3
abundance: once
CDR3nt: TGTGCCAGCAGCCTCAGGGAAACGCGGGGGGGCCTGTACACAGATACGCAGTATTTT
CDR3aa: CASSLRETRGGLYTDTQYF

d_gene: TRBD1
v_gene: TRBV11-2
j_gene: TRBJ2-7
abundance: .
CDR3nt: TGTGCCAGCAGAACAGGGGCCGTTTCCTACGAGCAGTACTTC
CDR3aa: CASRTGAVSYEQYF

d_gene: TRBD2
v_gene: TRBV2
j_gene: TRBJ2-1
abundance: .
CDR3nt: TGTGCCAGTTCTCCCCCGACGAGCGGGGGGGGTGAGCAGTGCTTC
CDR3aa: CASSPPTSGGGEQCF

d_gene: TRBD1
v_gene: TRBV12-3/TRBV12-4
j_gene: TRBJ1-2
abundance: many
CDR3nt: TGTGCCAGCAGACCTTTGGACAGGGAGGGCGGCTACACCTTC
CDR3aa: CASRPLDREGGYTF

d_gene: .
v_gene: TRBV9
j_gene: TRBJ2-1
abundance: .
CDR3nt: TGTGCCAGCAGCGAGCCTGGGCGGGGGCCATACTATAATGAGCAGTTCTTC
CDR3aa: CASSEPGRGPYYNEQFF

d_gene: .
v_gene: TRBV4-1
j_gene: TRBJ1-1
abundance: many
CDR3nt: TGCGCCAGCAGCCGGGAGGGACGTACTGAAGCTTTCTTT
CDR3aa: CASSREGRTEAFF

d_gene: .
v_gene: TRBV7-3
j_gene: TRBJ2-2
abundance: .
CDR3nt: TGTGCCAGCAGCTTAACCTATGTGGACACCCAGTACTTCTTT
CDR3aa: CASSLTYVDTQYFF

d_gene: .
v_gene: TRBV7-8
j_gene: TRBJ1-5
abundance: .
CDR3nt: TGTGCCAGCAGCTTAGCTCCAGGGGCCGGCAATCAGCCCCAGCATTTT
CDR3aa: CASSLAPGAGNQPQHF

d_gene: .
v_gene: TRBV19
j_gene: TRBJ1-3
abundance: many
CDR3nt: TGTGCCAGTAGTATAGACAGGGAAATTGGAAACACCATATATTTT
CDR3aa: CASSIDREIGNTIYF

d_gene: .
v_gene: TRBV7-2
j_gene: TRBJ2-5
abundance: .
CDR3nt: TGTGCCAGCAGCCTGGGTGGGGGAAACACCAAGTACTTT
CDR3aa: CASSLGGGNTKYF

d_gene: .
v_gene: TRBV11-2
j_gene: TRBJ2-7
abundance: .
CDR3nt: TGTGCCAGCAGCCCGTGGACGGACCGCCCATACGAGCAGTACTTC
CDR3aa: CASSPWTDRPYEQYF

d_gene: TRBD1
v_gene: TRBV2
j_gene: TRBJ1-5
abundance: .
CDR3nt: TGTGCCAGCAGTGAAAGGACAGGGTTCACAGATACGCAGTATCTTTTT
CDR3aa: CASSERTGFTDTQYLF

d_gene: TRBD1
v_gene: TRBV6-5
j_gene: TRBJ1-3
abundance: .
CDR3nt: TGTGCCACCCGAGGGACAGTGAACTCTGGAAACACCATATATTTT
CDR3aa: CATRGTVNSGNTIYF

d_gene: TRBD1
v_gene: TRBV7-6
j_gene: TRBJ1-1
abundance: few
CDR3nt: TGTGCCAGCAGCTTAGCGCTCACAGGGGGGAGTGAAGCTTTCTTT
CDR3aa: CASSLALTGGSEAFF

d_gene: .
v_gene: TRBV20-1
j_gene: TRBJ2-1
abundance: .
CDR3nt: TGCAGTGCTGGGGCGATTCAAAACGTGATCAATGAGCAGTTCTTC
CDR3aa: CSAGAIQNVINEQFF

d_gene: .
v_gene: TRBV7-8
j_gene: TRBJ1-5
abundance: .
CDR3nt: TGTGCCAGCAGCGCCGGCGATAGCAATCCACCCCAGCACTTT
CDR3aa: CASSAGDSNPPQHF

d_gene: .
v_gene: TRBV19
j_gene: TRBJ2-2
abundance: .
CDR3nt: TGTGCCAGTAGTACCGGAATCGGGGCGATCGGGGAGCTGTTTTTT
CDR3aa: CASSTGIGAIGELFF

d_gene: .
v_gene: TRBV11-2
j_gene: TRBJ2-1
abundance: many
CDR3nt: TGTGCCAGCAGTCAGGACACAGAGCAGTTCTTC
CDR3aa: CASSQDTEQFF

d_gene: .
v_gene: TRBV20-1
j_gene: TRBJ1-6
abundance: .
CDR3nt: TGCAGTGCTAGAGACCGTGCGGGAGGGCTCCACTTT
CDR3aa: CSARDRAGGLHF